This T cell receptor (beta chain) is from a study of shared clonotypes between healthy human individuals. In regard to this clone: The junction departs from the called germline gene at one end, perhaps through a read error.

The table came from immunoSEQ multiplex PCR; TCRdb's copy has only in-frame clones and leaves some out. The table lists about 680,000 clones, roughly 72% of them singletons. Germline CDR1 is MNHNS and CDR2 is SASEGT. This CDR3 has 12 residues. This TCR came from a woman under 40 in good health. Sequencing was carried out using memory CD4+ T cells sorted from blood. Subset: CD45RA-negative fraction. The chain recombines TRBV6-1 with TRBJ2-1; 9 bases line up with TRBD1. CDR3 coding DNA: TGTGCCAGCAGTGAAGGGGACAGGGCCAAAGTCTTC. As protein: CASSEGDRAKVF.